The 18 T cell receptor beta chains in this list originate from one sample, sequenced in a study of control samples from healthy donors and cancer patients. Sequencing was performed with immunoSEQ multiplex PCR; in TCRdb, only in-frame clones are kept and a portion is missing. Of 85,000 to 110,000 clones in the sample, around 89% were seen once. What was sequenced was PBMCs. The receptors originated from a man in his fifties or sixties with lung cancer.

The chain is built from TRBV9 and TRBJ2-4; D is possibly TRBD2 (5 bases). Trimming shortened V by 0 bases and J by 1 base, and 8 bases separated the two germline ends. The germline V gene has CDR1 SGDLS and CDR2 YYNGEE. The CDR3 consists of 15 residues. CDR3 in amino acids: CASSVGTQAKNIQYF. The DNA for the CDR3 is TGTGCCAGCAGCGTAGGGACTCAGGCCAAAAACATTCAGTACTTC.

The rearrangement joins TRBV25-1 to TRBJ2-2; D gene unclear. The CDR3 extends over 17 amino acids. With 6 bases removed from V and 4 bases from J, the gap between germline ends came to 21 bases. Per germline, CDR1 MGHDK and CDR2 SYGVNS. For the CDR3, the DNA is TGTGCCAGCAGCCAACAAAAGAACCCAGGTCGCACCGGGGAGCTGTTTTTT. It yields the protein CASSQQKNPGRTGELFF. Using reference TRBV25-1 and TRBJ2-2 for the parts outside the CDR3, the full variable domain is EADIYQTPRYLVIGTGKKITLECSQTMGHDKMYWYQQDPGMELHLIHYSYGVNSTEKGDLSSESTVSRIRTEHFPLTLESARPSHTSQYLCASSQQKNPGRTGELFFGEGSRLTVL.

This chain connects TRBV25-1 to TRBJ2-7; D is tentatively TRBD1 or TRBD2 (5 bases each). Germline-derived CDR1 and CDR2 are MGHDK and SYGVNS. The CDR3 contains 16 residues. Trimming took off 1 base at V and 0 bases at J, with 13 bases between the two ends. This chain's CDR3 is CASSEFSGTLSYEQYF. CDR3 coding DNA: TGTGCCAGCAGTGAATTCTCCGGGACCCTCTCCTACGAGCAGTACTTC.

The rearrangement links TRBV6-2 or TRBV6-3 to TRBJ1-1; D remains unclear. This CDR3 region has 14 residues. Germline V gives CDR1 MNHEY, CDR2 SVGEGT. Trimming took 2 bases from V and 3 from J, leaving 10 bases between them. CDR3 sequence reads: CASSYVGRDTEAFF. The CDR3, as DNA: TGTGCCAGCAGTTACGTGGGAAGGGACACTGAAGCTTTCTTT.

This sequence joins TRBV27 and TRBJ1-2; TRBD1 might be the D (6 bases). Germline loops: CDR1 MNHEY, CDR2 SMNVEV (reference sequence). The length of the CDR3 is 14 residues. V lost 4 bases and J lost 6, with 15 bases in between. The CDR3 sequence is CASSSLTGLDGYTF. Here the CDR3 DNA reads TGTGCCAGCAGTTCTCTCACAGGGCTTGATGGCTACACCTTC.

The CDR3 DNA follows: TGTGCCAGCGCCAGGGAATTGAACACTGAAGCTTTCTTT. Translated, it gives CASARELNTEAFF. V and J are TRBV21-1 and TRBJ1-1; the D call TRBD1 from the table was never checked on the DNA. TRBV21-1 is labeled a pseudogene. This CDR3 has 13 amino acids.

The J gene is TRBJ2-3, the V gene TRBV5-8; the D is unclear. This CDR3 spans 13 amino acids. The ends were cut back, 0 bases at V and 4 bases at J, with 6 bases in the middle. Germline CDR1 is SGHTS and CDR2 is YDEGEE. The CDR3 is CASSLGPPDTQYF. CDR3 nucleotides: TGTGCCAGCAGCTTGGGACCTCCAGATACGCAGTATTTT.

A note on this clone: The junction does not match germline at one end; this may be a read error. Other DNA sequences in this sample translate to the same CDR3. The chain joins TRBV7-2 to TRBJ1-3, with D possibly TRBD1 on 6 matching bases. The CDR3 loop spans 14 amino acids. Looked up from germline, CDR1 is SGHTA and CDR2 is FQGNSA. The chain's CDR3 is CASSLGGSGNTIYF. CDR3 sequence (DNA): TGTGCCAGCAGTTTAGGGGGTTCCGGAAACACCATATATTTT.

This sequence joins TRBV6-6 and TRBJ1-5, with no clear D. Per the germline V gene, CDR1 is MNHNY and CDR2 is SVGAGI (reference sequence). The germline V and J ends were trimmed by 5 bases and 1 base, with 9 bases remaining between them. The CDR3 covers 14 residues. CDR3 amino acids: CASSPTGSNQPQHF. CDR3 coding DNA: TGTGCCAGCAGTCCGACGGGGAGCAATCAGCCCCAGCATTTT.

The chain combines TRBV9 with TRBJ1-1; D is possibly TRBD1 (6 bases). There are 15 residues in the CDR3. Germline V CDR1 and CDR2: SGDLS, YYNGEE. V was cut by 0 bases and J by 5 bases, with 14 bases left in between. CDR3 nucleotide sequence: TGTGCCAGCAGCGTAGGTTCTCAGGGGAAGACTGAAGCTTTCTTT. Its translation is CASSVGSQGKTEAFF.

This clone appeared a few times. V usage is TRBV4-1 and J usage is TRBJ2-4, with 9 bases aligning to TRBD1. The CDR3 loop spans 18 amino acids. Germline lookup yields CDR1 MGHRA and CDR2 YSYEKL. V was pared by 1 base and J by 2 bases, with 9 bases of the junction left unmatched. CDR3 DNA: TGCGCCAGCAGCCAAGCTAATCTAGGACAGGGGTCCAAAAACATTCAGTACTTC. It encodes CASSQANLGQGSKNIQYF.

The chain employs TRBV18 and TRBJ2-3; 7 bases are shared with TRBD1. Germline V lookup: CDR1 KGHSH, CDR2 LQKENI. The CDR3 loop spans 15 amino acids. V gave up 3 bases and J gave up 6 bases; unmatched junction bases: 9. The CDR3 is CASSPTAQGVDTQYF. CDR3 coding DNA: TGTGCCAGCTCACCGACCGCTCAGGGGGTGGATACGCAGTATTTT.

The genes are TRBV29-1 and TRBJ2-7, with D perhaps TRBD1 (7 bases). Germline CDR1 and CDR2: SQVTM and ANQGSEA. The V and J ends lost 6 bases and 6 bases respectively, with 18 bases between them. The CDR3 spans 13 residues. The DNA of the CDR3 is TGCAGCGTCGAGGGGGCGGGGACCAGCGAGCAGTACTTC. Amino acids: CSVEGAGTSEQYF.

The chain joins TRBV24-1 to TRBJ1-2; 12 bases are a match to TRBD1. The junction had 4 bases not matched to a gene; V was cut back by 6 bases and J by 6 bases. Germline V CDR1 and CDR2: KGHDR, SFDVKD. CDR3 length equals 14 residues. The DNA for the CDR3 is TGTGCCACCAGTCCGGGACAGGGGGCTAATGGCTACACCTTC. Translating gives CATSPGQGANGYTF.

V gene TRBV7-2 combines with J gene TRBJ1-2; the match to TRBD1 covers 7 bases. J lost 4 bases, V lost 3 bases, and 8 bases had no gene match. The CDR3 covers 15 residues. CDR1 is SGHTA, CDR2 FQGNSA, per germline. CDR3 bases: TGTGCCAGCAGCTTCCCTGAAGGGGGCTTCTATGGCTACACCTTC. Translation: CASSFPEGGFYGYTF.

The chain employs TRBV24-1 and TRBJ2-3; 11 bases fit TRBD2. The CDR3 consists of 15 residues. Germline assignment: CDR1 KGHDR and CDR2 SFDVKD. Unmatched junction bases numbered 4, after V lost 3 bases and J lost 6 bases. The CDR3 is CATSDPRTSGDTQYF. The CDR3 DNA sequence: TGTGCCACCAGTGATCCTAGGACTAGCGGGGATACGCAGTATTTT.

V usage is TRBV5-1 and J usage is TRBJ1-4; no definite D call. Looked up from germline, CDR1 is SGHRS and CDR2 is YFSETQ. The CDR3 extends over 16 amino acids. V was clipped by 0 bases and J by 6 bases, with 15 bases between them. CDR3 residues: CASSLGQTVKDEKLFF. The CDR3 bases are TGCGCCAGCAGCTTGGGGCAGACTGTTAAAGATGAAAAACTGTTTTTT.

Of note for this clone: Different DNA sequences within this sample yield the same CDR3. The chain joins TRBV18 to TRBJ1-1; TRBD1 agrees at 9 bases. With 2 bases clipped from V and 4 bases from J, the junction kept 2 bases outside the gene matches. The V gene's germline CDR1 is KGHSH and CDR2 LQKENI. There are 14 residues in the CDR3. The CDR3 DNA reads TGTGCCAGCTCACCAGGACAGGGGTTCACTGAAGCTTTCTTT. It yields the protein CASSPGQGFTEAFF. The whole variable domain, remainder taken from reference TRBV18 and TRBJ1-1, is NAGVMQNPRHLVRRRGQEARLRCSPMKGHSHVYWYRQLPEEGLKFMVYLQKENIIDESGMPKERFSAEFPKEGPSILRIQQVVRGDSAAYFCASSPGQGFTEAFFGQGTRLTVV.